The 2 T cell receptor beta chains below were found in one sample sequenced in a study of neurological immune-mediated disorders. Each CDR3 protein is one row after TCRdb ran MiXCR on the 5' RACE reads. The sample lists roughly 25,000 distinct CDR3 sequences; 6.7% were seen once. Sequenced input: PBMCs. These TCRs come from a woman in her 40s in good health.

This clonotype appeared many times. This chain uses TRBV12-3 or TRBV12-4 with TRBJ2-2, with 7 positions matching TRBD2. The V and J ends lost 6 bases and 2 bases, in that order; junction bases with no gene match: 3. The CDR3 runs 14 residues. The CDR3 sequence: CASRGAGNTGELFF. As DNA, the CDR3 is TGTGCCAGCAGGGGAGCGGGAAACACCGGGGAGCTGTTTTTT.

This clonotype was seen a handful of times. V is TRBV12-3 or TRBV12-4 and J is TRBJ2-1, with a possible D match to TRBD2 (5 bases). The V end was cut by 5 bases, the J end by 4 bases, with 12 bases between. The CDR3 covers 14 residues. CDR3 DNA: TGTGCCAGCAGTACCGAGGGTTTTTACAATGAGCAGTTCTTC. Translation gives CASSTEGFYNEQFF.